The 27 T cell receptor beta chains given below trace back to one sample, sequenced in a study of blood T cell repertoires in COVID-19. Some clones are missing from TCRdb's copy, which holds only in-frame ones; the method was immunoSEQ multiplex PCR. The sample includes a few hundred thousand clones, 80% to 85% of them seen just once. The sequencing sample was made of PBMCs or T cells enriched from blood (not recorded which). The origin of the receptors is a woman between 45 and 65 years old who had recovered from COVID-19.

The genes are TRBV20-1 and TRBJ2-1, with 9 nucleotides matching TRBD1. Germline CDR1 and CDR2: DFQATT and SNEGSKA (reference sequence). Losses at the gene ends were 5 bases for V and 10 bases for J; bases not matched to a gene: 3. This CDR3 contains 11 residues. The CDR3 nucleotides are TGCAGTGCTCCCGGGACAGGGGAGCAGTTCTTC. Translation gives CSAPGTGEQFF.

The V gene is TRBV19, the J gene TRBJ1-6; 7 positions match TRBD1. The V gene's germline CDR1 is LNHDA and CDR2 SQIVND (reference sequence). This CDR3 is built from 15 residues. Trimming took 8 bases from V and 0 from J; bases not matched to a gene: 4. CDR3 bases: TGTGCCAGTGTACAGGGGAGCTCCTATAATTCACCCCTCCACTTT. The encoded protein is CASVQGSSYNSPLHF.

V is TRBV19 and J is TRBJ1-2; 9 bases map to TRBD1. Trimming at V came to 7 bases and at J to 2 bases, leaving 8 bases not matched to a gene. Germline CDR1 LNHDA, CDR2 SQIVND (reference sequence). This CDR3 is built from 15 residues. The CDR3 region has the DNA TGTGCCAGTAAGATGGACAGGGGCTTAAACTATGGCTACACCTTC. Protein: CASKMDRGLNYGYTF.

The chain combines TRBV2 with TRBJ2-3; 10 bases align to TRBD2. The germline CDR1 and CDR2 sequences are SNHLY and FYNNEI. The V and J ends lost 6 bases and 11 bases, in that order; junction bases with no gene match: 8. The CDR3 runs to 13 residues. The CDR3 is CASSTIIAGGQYF. Here the CDR3 DNA reads TGTGCCAGCAGCACCATTATAGCGGGGGGGCAGTATTTT.

The chain carries TRBV23-1 and TRBJ2-2; 13 positions match TRBD2. TRBV23-1 is an open reading frame whose function is uncertain. The ends lost 3 bases at V and 5 bases at J; junction bases unmatched: 9. The CDR3 contains 18 residues. The CDR3 nucleotides are TGCGCCAGCAGTCATTTCCGGACTAGCGGGAGTATAACCGGGGAGCTGTTTTTT. Translation: CASSHFRTSGSITGELFF.

The chain links TRBV19 to TRBJ2-1, with 11 bases aligning to TRBD2. Germline V gene sequence: CDR1 LNHDA, CDR2 SQIVND (reference sequence). V shed 4 bases, J shed 6 bases, and the junction held 2 bases outside the gene matches. The CDR3 extends over 14 amino acids. In DNA form, the CDR3 reads TGTGCCAGTAGTACCCTAGCGGGGGGCAATGAGCAGTTCTTC. This codes for CASSTLAGGNEQFF.

This clone appeared a single time. The chain employs TRBV25-1 and TRBJ1-2, with a tentative D call TRBD1 (6 bases). Trimming left V 5 bases short and J 8 bases short, with 21 bases between. Germline CDR1 is MGHDK and CDR2 is SYGVNS. The CDR3 is 15 residues long. CDR3: CASSRGGSSQEGYTF. The DNA for the CDR3 is TGTGCCAGCAGTCGCGGGGGCAGTTCCCAGGAGGGCTACACCTTC.

The V gene is TRBV6-5, the J gene TRBJ1-1, with 7 nucleotides matching TRBD1. Germline-derived CDR1 and CDR2 are MNHEY and SVGAGI. CDR3 size: 13 residues. The J segment lost 5 bases and the V segment lost 6 bases, leaving 6 bases of the junction unmatched. This chain's CDR3 is CASSTRQGTEAFF. In DNA form, the CDR3 reads TGTGCCAGCAGCACCCGACAGGGAACTGAAGCTTTCTTT.

J is TRBJ2-6 and V is TRBV19; no definite D call. The germline V and J ends were trimmed by 6 bases and 0 bases, with 12 bases remaining between them. Germline CDR1 reads LNHDA; CDR2 reads SQIVND (reference sequence). This CDR3 contains 16 residues. CDR3 loop: CASSLYARSGANVLTF. The CDR3 DNA reads as TGTGCCAGTAGCCTATACGCCCGCTCTGGGGCCAACGTCCTGACTTTC. The whole variable domain, remainder taken from reference TRBV19 and TRBJ2-6, is DGGITQSPKYLFRKEGQNVTLSCEQNLNHDAMYWYRQDPGQGLRLIYYSQIVNDFQKGDIAEGYSVSREKKESFPLTVTSAQKNPTAFYLCASSLYARSGANVLTFGAGSRLTVL.

V gene TRBV6-6 combines with J gene TRBJ1-2; D perhaps matches TRBD1 (6 bases). The V gene's germline CDR1 is MNHNY and CDR2 SVGAGI (reference sequence). V was shortened by 6 bases and J by 4 bases, with 12 bases between the two germline ends. This CDR3 has 13 amino acids. The CDR3 reads CASSNREGYGYTF. CDR3 bases: TGTGCCAGCAGCAACAGGGAGGGCTATGGCTACACCTTC.

The rearrangement joins TRBV4-2 to TRBJ1-2; 7 bases are a match to TRBD1. V was clipped by 3 bases and J by 4 bases; unmatched bases: 5. The CDR3 is 14 residues long. CDR1 is LGHNA, CDR2 YNFKEQ, per germline. CDR3 coding DNA: TGTGCCAGCAGCCAGAGGGGACAGACCTATGGCTACACCTTC. Protein: CASSQRGQTYGYTF.

The chain employs TRBV9 and TRBJ1-3, with D perhaps TRBD1 (5 bases). From germline, CDR1 is SGDLS and CDR2 YYNGEE. Deletions cut 1 base from V and 8 bases from J, with 13 bases between. The CDR3 sequence is 14 residues long. The CDR3 region has the DNA TGTGCCAGCAGCGTAACAGGCCGCGCGGACACCATATATTTT. It codes for CASSVTGRADTIYF.

The CDR3 loop is CASSDRQGGGYTF. The CDR3 DNA follows: TGTGCCAGCAGTGATCGACAGGGCGGGGGCTACACCTTC. The gene calls are TRBV2 and TRBJ1-2, with 7 bases lining up with TRBD1. The germline gives CDR1 SNHLY, CDR2 FYNNEI. There are 13 residues in the CDR3. The J segment lost 8 bases and the V segment lost 3 bases, leaving 6 bases of the junction unmatched.

V and J are TRBV12-3 or TRBV12-4 and TRBJ2-2; unclear D gene. V was trimmed by 6 bases and J by 0 bases, leaving 5 bases between them. The CDR3 is 13 amino acids. CDR3 residues: CASRGPNTGELFF. In DNA, the CDR3 is TGTGCCAGCAGGGGCCCGAACACCGGGGAGCTGTTTTTT.

This clone has just a few counts. The chain couples TRBV7-9 to TRBJ1-2; D uncertain. The germline V gene has CDR1 SEHNR and CDR2 FQNEAQ (reference sequence). V was shortened by 1 base and J by 8 bases, with 11 bases between the two germline ends. The CDR3 is made up of 13 amino acids. The CDR3 loop reads CASSLDSFLGYTF. The CDR3, as DNA: TGTGCCAGCAGCTTAGACAGTTTTCTCGGCTACACCTTC.

The V and J genes are TRBV5-1 and TRBJ2-2, with TRBD2 as a possible D gene (5 bases). The CDR3 is 14 amino acids. Germline V gene lookup returns CDR1 SGHRS and CDR2 YFSETQ. Trimming pared 6 bases from V and 0 bases from J, leaving 9 bases between. DNA of the CDR3: TGCGCCAGCACCGGGAACGCGAACACCGGGGAGCTGTTTTTT. Encoded protein: CASTGNANTGELFF.

This rearrangement joins TRBV6-1 to TRBJ1-2; D not resolved. The CDR3 totals 12 residues. The V end lost 1 base, the J end lost 8 bases, and 8 bases lay between the germline ends. Germline V gene lookup returns CDR1 MNHNS and CDR2 SASEGT. This chain's CDR3 is CASSEVRVGYTF. The CDR3 nucleotides read TGTGCCAGCAGTGAAGTACGGGTGGGCTACACCTTC.

The chain is built from TRBV30 and TRBJ1-2, with D perhaps matching TRBD1 (5 bases). This CDR3 is built from 13 residues. V was shortened by 3 bases and J by 4 bases, with 12 bases between the two germline ends. Germline CDR1 GTSNPN, CDR2 SVGIG (reference sequence). CDR3 DNA sequence: TGTGCCTGGAGACCCGGACATCCCTATGGCTACACCTTC. Translated: CAWRPGHPYGYTF.

CDR3 region: CASSLTARLMNTEAFF. The CDR3 coding sequence is TGCGCCAGCAGCTTGACTGCGAGACTGATGAACACTGAAGCTTTCTTT. V and J are TRBV5-1 and TRBJ1-1; the D is unclear. The CDR3 covers 16 residues. From germline, CDR1 is SGHRS and CDR2 YFSETQ. V gave up 1 base and J gave up 0 bases, with 13 bases separating them.

The chain couples TRBV5-8 to TRBJ1-1; TRBD1 aligns across 7 bases. The CDR3 is 14 amino acids. Germline V lookup: CDR1 SGHTS, CDR2 YDEGEE. V dropped 3 bases and J dropped 10; count of bases not matched to a gene: 12. CDR3 loop: CASSYFRGDRGAFF. The CDR3 region has the DNA TGTGCCAGCAGCTACTTCAGGGGGGATAGGGGAGCTTTCTTT.

This clone occurred once. This sequence joins TRBV7-9 and TRBJ2-7; D is ambiguous. V lost 1 base and J 6 bases, leaving 7 bases between the germline ends. CDR3 size: 12 residues. Germline V gene sequence: CDR1 SEHNR, CDR2 FQNEAQ (reference sequence). Here the CDR3 reads CASSLEFSEQYF. DNA for the CDR3: TGTGCCAGCAGCTTAGAATTCAGCGAGCAGTACTTC.

The chain employs TRBV9 and TRBJ1-1, with TRBD1 as a possible D gene (5 bases). There are 14 residues in the CDR3. V dropped 6 bases and J dropped 0 bases, with 12 bases sitting between them. Looked up from germline, CDR1 is SGDLS and CDR2 is YYNGEE. This CDR3 is CASTPDKVNTEAFF. The CDR3 DNA is TGTGCCAGCACCCCGGACAAGGTGAACACTGAAGCTTTCTTT.

The V and J genes are TRBV5-4 and TRBJ1-1; D is undetermined. The CDR3 is 17 residues long. V was clipped by 4 bases and J by 2 bases, with 21 bases between them. The germline V gene has CDR1 SGHNT and CDR2 YYREEE (reference sequence). The CDR3 nucleotides read TGTGCCAGCAGCGGGAGGGCGGCAGGAAAAAAAAACACTGAAGCTTTCTTT. Translating gives CASSGRAAGKKNTEAFF.

V and J are TRBV6-2 or TRBV6-3 and TRBJ2-2, with D possibly TRBD2 on 5 matching bases. The CDR3 consists of 15 residues. Germline values: CDR1 MNHEY, CDR2 SVGEGT. The V end lost 6 bases, the J end lost 2 bases, and 13 bases lay between the germline ends. CDR3 in DNA: TGTGCCAGCAGCCCTGTTCCGGGAAACACCGGGGAGCTGTTTTTT. Translating gives CASSPVPGNTGELFF.

The V and J genes are TRBV14 and TRBJ1-1, with D unresolved. CDR1 and CDR2 from the germline V gene are SGHDN and FVKESK. V was trimmed by 4 bases and J by 2 bases, leaving 11 bases between them. There are 14 residues in the CDR3. This CDR3 is CASSPQTLNTEAFF. The CDR3 coding sequence is TGTGCCAGCAGCCCCCAAACTCTAAACACTGAAGCTTTCTTT. The entire variable domain, with the rest obtained from reference TRBV14 and TRBJ1-1, is as follows: EAGVTQFPSHSVIEKGQTVTLRCDPISGHDNLYWYRRVMGKEIKFLLHFVKESKQDESGMPNNRFLAERTGGTYSTLKVQPAELEDSGVYFCASSPQTLNTEAFFGQGTRLTVV.

The chain joins TRBV18 to TRBJ2-2; 8 bases match TRBD1. Germline values: CDR1 KGHSH, CDR2 LQKENI. The J segment lost 6 bases and the V segment lost 4 bases, leaving 7 bases of the junction unmatched. This CDR3 has 15 residues. The CDR3: CASSRGRGLAGELFF. The CDR3 DNA reads TGTGCCAGCTCACGAGGCAGGGGGCTAGCCGGGGAGCTGTTTTTT.

This clone was observed a few times. V usage is TRBV18 and J usage is TRBJ1-3; 8 nucleotides line up with TRBD1. The CDR3 spans 16 residues. V trimming: 4 bases; J trimming: 0 bases; junction bases outside the gene matches: 5. In germline, CDR1 is KGHSH, CDR2 LQKENI. CDR3 bases: TGTGCCAGCTCACAATCCGGGACAGGCTCTGGAAACACCATATATTTT. Residues: CASSQSGTGSGNTIYF.